These 29 T cell receptor beta chains were all obtained from the same sample, sequenced in a study of T-cell reconstitution after alpha-beta-depleted transplantation in children. Unique molecular identifiers were incorporated when the TCRbeta library was constructed. TCRdb called the PCR reads again in MiXCR, with one record for every CDR3 protein. The sample records 540,000 or so distinct CDR3 sequences, approximately 22% being singletons. This specimen was PBMCs, mostly from graft donor cells, taken 360 days after TCRalphabeta/CD19-depleted stem cell transplant. Receptor source: a boy under two years old who had a stem cell transplant for acute myeloid leukemia, so the T cells may come from the graft donor.

In its sample, this clonotype was seen many times. V and J are TRBV6-4 and TRBJ2-1; 8 bases line up with TRBD1. With V trimmed by 2 bases and J by 8 bases, 5 bases remained unmatched. In germline, CDR1 is MRHNA, CDR2 SNTAGT. The CDR3 runs to 14 residues. This chain's CDR3 is CASSDNRGFDEQFF. CDR3 nucleotides: TGTGCCAGCAGTGACAACAGGGGGTTCGATGAGCAGTTCTTC.

This clonotype was seen a few times. V is TRBV4-1 and J is TRBJ2-3; 7 nucleotides match TRBD1. V was clipped by 0 bases and J by 2 bases; unmatched bases: 8. Germline assignment: CDR1 MGHRA and CDR2 YSYEKL. The CDR3 sequence is 17 residues long. The CDR3 DNA sequence: TGCGCCAGCAGCCAAGATCCGGGACAGTCTTACACAGATACGCAGTATTTT. This translates into CASSQDPGQSYTDTQYF.

The rearrangement uses TRBV7-9 and TRBJ2-3; D not certain. This CDR3 comprises 12 residues. V dropped 8 bases and J dropped 2 bases, with 8 bases sitting between them. CDR1 and CDR2 (germline): SEHNR, FQNEAQ (reference sequence). The CDR3 nucleotides are TGTGCCAGCGAGACGACCACAGATACGCAGTATTTT. Its translation is CASETTTDTQYF.

The V call is TRBV6-2 or TRBV6-3, the J call TRBJ2-7; 8 bases match TRBD1. V was pared by 2 bases and J by 5 bases, with 8 bases of the junction left unmatched. Germline values: CDR1 MNHEY, CDR2 SVGEGT. The CDR3 runs to 15 residues. CDR3 in amino acids: CASSYRRTGKNEQYF. The CDR3 bases are TGTGCCAGCAGTTACAGGAGGACAGGGAAGAACGAGCAGTACTTC.

This clonotype occurred a few times. The chain is built from TRBV20-1 and TRBJ2-4; D perhaps matches TRBD2 (5 bases). V was pared by 4 bases and J by 2 bases, with 9 bases between. Per the germline V gene, CDR1 is DFQATT and CDR2 is SNEGSKA (reference sequence). The CDR3 consists of 13 residues. The CDR3 DNA reads TGCAGTGCTATTGGCGGGTCCAAAAACATTCAGTACTTC. Protein product: CSAIGGSKNIQYF.

This clonotype was picked up a small number of times. The J gene is TRBJ2-1, the V gene TRBV20-1, with D uncertain. Germline CDR1 is DFQATT and CDR2 is SNEGSKA (reference sequence). The CDR3 sequence is 16 residues long. Trimming stripped 0 bases from V and 0 bases from J, with 12 bases between. In DNA form, the CDR3 reads TGCAGTGCTAGAGATCCGGGCAGTCCCTCCTACAATGAGCAGTTCTTC. It translates to CSARDPGSPSYNEQFF.

This clonotype was detected a few times. The rearrangement joins TRBV12-3 or TRBV12-4 to TRBJ1-3, with D uncertain. There are 13 residues in the CDR3. V lost 3 bases and J 5 bases, leaving 8 bases between the germline ends. The DNA for the CDR3 is TGTGCCAGCAGTTTTGGTGGGAGAAACACCATATATTTT. Encoded protein: CASSFGGRNTIYF.

The chain couples TRBV7-6 to TRBJ2-1, with D possibly matching TRBD1 (6 bases). Germline CDR1 SGHVS, CDR2 FNYEAQ. The CDR3 length is 15 residues. V was shortened by 1 base and J by 7 bases, with 14 bases between the two germline ends. CDR3 bases: TGTGCCAGCAGCTTAGACACAGGGTTGAGGAATGAGCAGTTCTTC. Protein product: CASSLDTGLRNEQFF. Combining the CDR3 with reference TRBV7-6 and TRBJ2-1 gives the whole variable domain GAGVSQSPRYKVTKRGQDVALRCDPISGHVSLYWYRQALGQGPEFLTYFNYEAQQDKSGLPNDRFSAERPEGSISTLTIQRTEQRDSAMYRCASSLDTGLRNEQFFGPGTRLTVL.

This clonotype came up many times. V usage is TRBV6-5 and J usage is TRBJ2-7; 7 nucleotides agree with TRBD1. CDR1 and CDR2 (germline): MNHEY, SVGAGI. The CDR3 extends over 13 amino acids. V gave up 6 bases and J gave up 0 bases; unmatched junction bases: 2. In DNA, the CDR3 is TGTGCCAGCAGGACAGGGAGCTCCTACGAGCAGTACTTC. This encodes CASRTGSSYEQYF.

This clonotype was observed many times. The rearrangement uses TRBV6-5 and TRBJ2-7; TRBD2 aligns across 7 bases. V gave up 6 bases and J gave up 6 bases; unmatched junction bases: 5. Germline CDR1 MNHEY, CDR2 SVGAGI. The CDR3 is made up of 12 amino acids. The CDR3 DNA reads TGTGCCAGCAGCCGCCCGGGAGGCGAGCAGTACTTC. This translates into CASSRPGGEQYF.

The chain joins TRBV24-1 to TRBJ1-2; 7 nucleotides align to TRBD1. The CDR3 consists of 14 residues. V gave up 4 bases and J gave up 4 bases; unmatched junction bases: 5. Germline CDR1 reads KGHDR; CDR2 reads SFDVKD. The CDR3 loop is CATSDPGTAYGYTF. The CDR3 nucleotides read TGTGCCACCAGTGACCCCGGGACAGCCTATGGCTACACCTTC.

The chain couples TRBV15 to TRBJ2-5, with D possibly being TRBD1 (5 bases). V dropped 0 bases and J dropped 5 bases, with 10 bases sitting between them. The CDR3 length is 14 residues. Germline values: CDR1 LNHNV, CDR2 YYDKDF (reference sequence). The CDR3 coding sequence is TGTGCCACCAGCAGAGACCGTAGGGGCGAGACCCAGTACTTC. It specifies CATSRDRRGETQYF.

V gene TRBV15 combines with J gene TRBJ2-1; D gene ambiguous. V was pared by 0 bases and J by 8 bases, with 8 bases between. Per the germline V gene, CDR1 is LNHNV and CDR2 is YYDKDF (reference sequence). The CDR3 extends over 13 amino acids. The CDR3 protein is CATSRDYEDEQFF. The CDR3 region has the DNA TGTGCCACCAGCAGAGATTACGAGGATGAGCAGTTCTTC.

This chain uses TRBV20-1 with TRBJ1-3, with D unclear. V lost 5 bases, J lost 2 bases, and 10 bases lay in between. The CDR3 has 13 amino acids. CDR1 DFQATT and CDR2 SNEGSKA come from the germline V gene (reference sequence). The CDR3 nucleotides read TGCAGTGCTGTGGGAAGGGCTGGAAACACCATATATTTT. Amino acids: CSAVGRAGNTIYF.

Many counts were recorded for this clonotype. The DNA of the CDR3 is TGCAGCGTGGACGGAGGGGAGACCCAGTACTTC. It specifies CSVDGGETQYF. This rearrangement joins TRBV29-1 to TRBJ2-5; a possible D gene is TRBD2 (6 bases). This CDR3 has 11 residues. Germline V gives CDR1 SQVTM, CDR2 ANQGSEA. Between the trimmed V and J ends, which lost 6 bases and 5 bases, there was a span of 10 bases.

This clonotype was seen many times. This chain joins TRBV12-3 or TRBV12-4 and TRBJ1-6; TRBD1 matches 9 bases. The V gene end was trimmed by 2 bases and the J gene end by 7 bases; junction bases not matched to a gene: 9. The CDR3 loop spans 17 amino acids. The CDR3 is CASSLTGQGLGNSPLHF. CDR3 nucleotides: TGTGCCAGCAGTTTAACGGGACAGGGTTTAGGGAATTCACCCCTCCACTTT.

This clonotype has just a few counts. The gene calls are TRBV5-6 and TRBJ2-1; tentative D call: TRBD2 (6 bases). The germline V and J ends were trimmed by 0 bases and 9 bases, with 16 bases remaining between them. CDR3 length equals 15 residues. The germline V gene has CDR1 SGHDT and CDR2 YYEEEE. CDR3 bases: TGTGCCAGCAGCTTGGTAACTGCGGGGAGGCCTGAGCAGTTCTTC. Protein sequence: CASSLVTAGRPEQFF.

This clonotype was counted ten times or more. The rearrangement links TRBV5-1 to TRBJ1-6; no clear D gene. The CDR3 sequence is 14 residues long. V lost 4 bases and J lost 6, with 11 bases in between. The germline CDR1 and CDR2 sequences are SGHRS and YFSETQ. CDR3 DNA: TGCGCCAGCAGCCTGTCAACAGCTAATTCACCCCTCCACTTT. This translates into CASSLSTANSPLHF. Using reference TRBV5-1 and TRBJ1-6 for the parts outside the CDR3, the full variable domain is KAGVTQTPRYLIKTRGQQVTLSCSPISGHRSVSWYQQTPGQGLQFLFEYFSETQRNKGNFPGRFSGRQFSNSRSEMNVSTLELGDSALYLCASSLSTANSPLHFGNGTRLTVT.

Only a few counts were recorded for this clonotype. The chain has TRBV18 and TRBJ2-7; D is unresolved. Trimming pared 6 bases from V and 7 bases from J, leaving 10 bases between. This CDR3 is built from 11 residues. The V gene's germline CDR1 is KGHSH and CDR2 LQKENI. The CDR3 DNA is TGTGCCAGCTCCCAAAACGAGGAGCAGTACGTC. Protein product: CASSQNEEQYV.

This clonotype was counted many times. The chain uses TRBV7-2 and TRBJ2-2; unclear D gene. The CDR3 totals 15 residues. CDR1 and CDR2 from the germline V gene are SGHTA and FQGNSA. Trimming removed 1 base from V and 1 base from J, with 7 bases in between. CDR3 nucleotides: TGTGCCAGCAGCTTAGGGCAGTGGAACACCGGGGAGCTGTTTTTT. Translating it yields CASSLGQWNTGELFF.

This clonotype was seen ten or more times. The genes are TRBV12-3 or TRBV12-4 and TRBJ1-2; D possibly corresponds to TRBD1 (6 bases). This CDR3 region has 15 residues. Trimming pared 2 bases from V and 6 bases from J, leaving 16 bases between. Here the CDR3 DNA reads TGTGCCAGCAGTTTAATGAGTCGGGCAGGGGATGGCTACACCTTC. Translation: CASSLMSRAGDGYTF.

There are many counts of this clonotype. The V gene is TRBV5-1, the J gene TRBJ2-1; D uncertain. Per the germline V gene, CDR1 is SGHRS and CDR2 is YFSETQ. The ends were cut back, 0 bases at V and 3 bases at J, with 7 bases in the middle. CDR3 size: 14 residues. CDR3 DNA: TGCGCCAGCAGCTTGGGGGGAATCTACAATGAGCAGTTCTTC. Protein sequence: CASSLGGIYNEQFF.

This clonotype was detected only a few times. The chain employs TRBV10-3 and TRBJ2-5; no reliable D call. The CDR3 has 13 amino acids. The germline V gene encodes CDR1 ENHRY and CDR2 SYGVKD. Trimming took off 0 bases at V and 4 bases at J, with 6 bases between the two ends. The CDR3 coding sequence is TGTGCCATCAGTGAGTCGGATCTAGAGACCCAGTACTTC. It is translated as CAISESDLETQYF.

CDR3 DNA: TGCAGTGCTAGGCGTAGGAGCAATCAGCCCCAGCATTTT. It is translated as CSARRRSNQPQHF. The rearrangement uses TRBV20-1 and TRBJ1-5; D is unresolved. With 3 bases removed from V and 1 base from J, the gap between germline ends came to 7 bases. Germline V gene sequence: CDR1 DFQATT, CDR2 SNEGSKA (reference sequence). The CDR3 consists of 13 residues.

The chain employs TRBV19 and TRBJ1-1, with D perhaps matching TRBD1 (6 bases). The germline V gene has CDR1 LNHDA and CDR2 SQIVND (reference sequence). The CDR3 covers 14 residues. Trimming cost V 10 bases and J 4 bases, with 19 bases left between them. CDR3: CATETGPDGTEAFF. In DNA form, the CDR3 reads TGTGCCACTGAGACAGGCCCAGACGGCACTGAAGCTTTCTTT.

This clonotype was observed many times. The chain uses TRBV7-2 and TRBJ1-1, with D uncertain. CDR3 length: 13 amino acids. CDR1 and CDR2 from the germline V gene are SGHTA and FQGNSA. V was clipped by 2 bases and J by 1 base, with 5 bases between them. The DNA of the CDR3 is TGTGCCAGCAGCTTATCGCAGAACACTGAAGCTTTCTTT. Amino acid sequence: CASSLSQNTEAFF.

This clonotype was seen a few times. The chain joins TRBV12-3 or TRBV12-4 to TRBJ2-3; no definite D call. Between the trimmed V and J ends, which lost 6 bases and 2 bases, there was a span of 6 bases. The length of the CDR3 is 12 residues. DNA of the CDR3: TGTGCCAGCAGCCAAATCACAGATACGCAGTATTTT. This encodes CASSQITDTQYF.

This clonotype has a count of ten or more. This chain uses TRBV12-3 or TRBV12-4 with TRBJ2-1; tentatively, D is TRBD1 or TRBD2 (5 bases each). V lost 9 bases to trimming and J lost 4 bases, with 13 bases between them. CDR3 length equals 13 residues. CDR3 sequence reads: CASTGTVYNEQFF. The CDR3 DNA sequence: TGTGCCAGTACCGGGACGGTTTACAATGAGCAGTTCTTC.

The V gene is TRBV7-6, the J gene TRBJ2-1; either TRBD1 or TRBD2 may fit D (5 bases each). The germline V gene has CDR1 SGHVS and CDR2 FNYEAQ. The CDR3 length is 14 residues. Trimming cost V 4 bases and J 6 bases, with 13 bases left between them. The CDR3 loop is CASSSQGVPNEQFF. The CDR3 DNA follows: TGTGCCAGCAGCTCTCAGGGAGTCCCCAATGAGCAGTTCTTC.